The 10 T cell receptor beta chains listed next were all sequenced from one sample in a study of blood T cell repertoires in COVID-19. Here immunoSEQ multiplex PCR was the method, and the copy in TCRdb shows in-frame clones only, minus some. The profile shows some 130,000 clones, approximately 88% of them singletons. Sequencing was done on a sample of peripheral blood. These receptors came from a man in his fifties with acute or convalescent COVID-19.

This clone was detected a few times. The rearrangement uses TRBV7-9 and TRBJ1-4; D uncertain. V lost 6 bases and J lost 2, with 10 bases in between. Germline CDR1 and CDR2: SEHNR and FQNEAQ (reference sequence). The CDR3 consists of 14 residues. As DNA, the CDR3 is TGTGCCAGCAGTCGAGGGAGGACTAATGAAAAACTGTTTTTT. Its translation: CASSRGRTNEKLFF. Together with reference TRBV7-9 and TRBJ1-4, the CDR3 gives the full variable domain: DTGVSQNPRHKITKRGQNVTFRCDPISEHNRLYWYRQTLGQGPEFLTYFQNEAQLEKSRLLSDRFSAERPKGSFSTLEIQRTEQGDSAMYLCASSRGRTNEKLFFGSGTQLSVL.

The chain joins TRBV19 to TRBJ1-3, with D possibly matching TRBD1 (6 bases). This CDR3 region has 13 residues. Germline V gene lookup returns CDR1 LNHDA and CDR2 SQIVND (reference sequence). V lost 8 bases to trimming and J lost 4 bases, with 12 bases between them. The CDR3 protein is CASGRTVGNTIYF. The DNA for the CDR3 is TGTGCCAGTGGACGGACAGTAGGAAACACCATATATTTT.

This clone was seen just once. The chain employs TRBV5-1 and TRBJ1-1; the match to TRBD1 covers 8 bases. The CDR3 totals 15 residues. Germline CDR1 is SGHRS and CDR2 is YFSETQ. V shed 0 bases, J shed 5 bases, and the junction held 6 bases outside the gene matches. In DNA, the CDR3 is TGCGCCAGCAGCTTGGGATCAGGGGGCGAGACTGAAGCTTTCTTT. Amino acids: CASSLGSGGETEAFF.

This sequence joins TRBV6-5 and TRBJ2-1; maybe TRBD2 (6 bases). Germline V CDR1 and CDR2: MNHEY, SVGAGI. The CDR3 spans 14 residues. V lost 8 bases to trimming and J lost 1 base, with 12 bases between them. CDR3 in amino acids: CASGSGTSYNEQFF. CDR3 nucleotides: TGTGCCAGCGGGTCAGGGACTTCCTACAATGAGCAGTTCTTC.

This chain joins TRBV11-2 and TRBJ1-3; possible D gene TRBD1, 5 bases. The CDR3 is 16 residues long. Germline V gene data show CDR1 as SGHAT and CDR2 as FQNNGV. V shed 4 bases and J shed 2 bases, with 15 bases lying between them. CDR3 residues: CASSSHRLGPGNTIYF. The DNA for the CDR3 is TGTGCCAGCAGCTCCCACAGGCTCGGTCCTGGAAACACCATATATTTT.

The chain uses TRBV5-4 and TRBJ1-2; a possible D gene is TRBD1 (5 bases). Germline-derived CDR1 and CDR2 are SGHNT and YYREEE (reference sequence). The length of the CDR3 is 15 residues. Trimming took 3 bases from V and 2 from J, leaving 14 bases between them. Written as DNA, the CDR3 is TGTGCCAGCAGCTCAAGGGCAGGGAAAAACTATGGCTACACCTTC. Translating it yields CASSSRAGKNYGYTF.

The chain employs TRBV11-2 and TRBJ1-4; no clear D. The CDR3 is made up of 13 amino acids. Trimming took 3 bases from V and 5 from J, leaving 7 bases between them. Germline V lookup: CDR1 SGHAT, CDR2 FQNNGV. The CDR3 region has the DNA TGTGCCAGCAGCTTTCGGGGAAATGAAAAACTGTTTTTT. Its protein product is CASSFRGNEKLFF.

The CDR3 bases are TGTGCCAGCAGTGAATTGCCCCGGGAAAAACTGTTTTTT. This codes for CASSELPREKLFF. V and J are TRBV6-1 and TRBJ1-4; D is unclear. Germline assignment: CDR1 MNHNS and CDR2 SASEGT. V was clipped by 2 bases and J by 8 bases, with 9 bases between them. The CDR3 totals 13 residues.

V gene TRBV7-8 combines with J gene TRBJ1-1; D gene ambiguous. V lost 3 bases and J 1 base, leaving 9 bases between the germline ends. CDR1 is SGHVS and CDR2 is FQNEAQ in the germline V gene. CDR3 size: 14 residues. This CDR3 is CASSLRRANTEAFF. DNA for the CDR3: TGTGCCAGCAGCTTGCGGCGAGCGAACACTGAAGCTTTCTTT.

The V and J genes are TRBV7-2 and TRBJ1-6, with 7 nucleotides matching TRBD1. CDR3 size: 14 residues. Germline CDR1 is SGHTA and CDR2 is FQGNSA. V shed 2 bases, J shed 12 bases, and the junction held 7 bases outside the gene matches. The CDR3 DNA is TGTGCCAGCAGCTTAACACAGGGGAAGATACCCCTCCACTTT. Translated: CASSLTQGKIPLHF.